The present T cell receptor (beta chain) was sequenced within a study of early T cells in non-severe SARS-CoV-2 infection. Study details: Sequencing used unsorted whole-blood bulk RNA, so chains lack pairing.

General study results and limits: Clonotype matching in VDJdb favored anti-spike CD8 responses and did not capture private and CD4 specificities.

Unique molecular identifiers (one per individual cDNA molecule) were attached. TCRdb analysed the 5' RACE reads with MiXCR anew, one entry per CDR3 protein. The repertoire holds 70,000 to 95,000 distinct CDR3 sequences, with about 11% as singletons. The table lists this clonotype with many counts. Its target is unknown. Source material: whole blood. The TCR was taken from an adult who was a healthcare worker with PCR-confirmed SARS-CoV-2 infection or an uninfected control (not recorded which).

CDR3 sequence (DNA): TGTGCCAGCAGTTCGACAGGGGCGAGGGTTTTCTTT. Protein sequence: CASSSTGARVFF. The rearrangement uses TRBV27 and TRBJ1-1, with TRBD1 matching over 8 bases. The V gene end was trimmed by 4 bases and the J gene end by 13 bases; junction bases not matched to a gene: 8. The CDR3 is made up of 12 amino acids. Germline V CDR1 and CDR2: MNHEY, SMNVEV (reference sequence).